Listed below are T cell receptor beta chains from one sample, sequenced in a study of blood T cell repertoires in COVID-19. The repertoire was sequenced with immunoSEQ multiplex PCR; TCRdb's copy has only in-frame clones and lacks some. The sample records nearly 50,000 clones, 85% to 90% being singletons. Sequences were obtained from peripheral blood. The receptor set was obtained from a woman aged 60-75 years with acute or convalescent COVID-19. Both conserved end residues are part of each CDR3. The order of the fields is J gene, D gene, V gene, clone size, CDR3 protein, CDR3 DNA. D genes are given only for firm matches. The size of a clone is reported for some rows only, either as once, few or many, or as a class for expanded clones.

>TRBJ2-2|TRBD2|TRBV27|NA
CASSRATSANTGELFF
TGTGCCAGCAGTCGCGCGACTAGCGCGAACACCGGGGAGCTGTTTTTT
>TRBJ2-2|TRBD2|TRBV10-2|once
CASKTSGGSTGELFF
TGCGCCAGCAAGACTAGCGGGGGATCAACCGGGGAGCTGTTTTTT
>TRBJ2-2|TRBD2|TRBV29-1|NA
CSVILAGTGELFF
TGCAGCGTGATACTAGCGGGAACCGGGGAGCTGTTTTTT
>TRBJ1-6|TRBD1|TRBV9|few
CASSVQTGGDSPLHF
TGTGCCAGCAGCGTTCAGACAGGGGGAGATTCACCCCTCCACTTT
>TRBJ1-2|NA|TRBV5-8|NA
CASSPGQLLPNYGYTF
TGTGCCAGCAGCCCCGGACAGCTTCTCCCCAACTATGGCTACACCTTC
>TRBJ1-2|TRBD1|TRBV7-2|few
CASSPPLTGTGHGYTF
TGTGCCAGCAGCCCGCCTCTCACCGGGACAGGGCATGGCTACACCTTC
>TRBJ1-1|NA|TRBV7-8|NA
CASSRGGNTEAFF
TGTGCCAGCAGCCGGGGGGGGAACACTGAAGCTTTCTTT
>TRBJ1-1|NA|TRBV5-4|NA
CASSAPGHLNTEAFF
TGTGCCAGCAGCGCTCCGGGACACCTAAACACTGAAGCTTTCTTT
>TRBJ1-1|NA|TRBV7-9|NA
CASILGAGMNTEAFF
TGTGCCAGCATCCTAGGCGCAGGGATGAACACTGAAGCTTTCTTT
>TRBJ1-2|NA|TRBV5-1|NA
CASSTAGEANYGYTF
TGCGCCAGCAGCACCGCAGGGGAAGCAAACTATGGCTACACCTTC